The next 7 T cell receptor beta chains were all read from a single sample in a study of regulatory T cells in long-lasting Graves disease. CDR3-region Arm-PCR and iRepertoire HTBI primers produced the TCR beta libraries. Each CDR3 protein gets one entry after TCRdb re-called the multiplex PCR reads with MiXCR. Altogether 600,000 to 800,000 distinct CDR3 sequences are present, about 32% being singletons, with the ten largest covering 40% to 50%. Time point reported: persistent/refractory GD, antithyroid drugs over 5 years with positive TRAb. Extracted PBMC RNA gave rise to the TCR library. The sample here was peripheral blood mononuclear cells (PBMCs), taken when the disease was refractory, from a patient treated with antithyroid drugs. The receptors were sampled from a female donor with Graves disease.

The rearrangement joins TRBV7-9 to TRBJ1-1, with D possibly matching TRBD1 (5 bases). This CDR3 spans 16 amino acids. Germline V lookup: CDR1 SEHNR, CDR2 FQNEAQ (reference sequence). The V end was cut by 5 bases, the J end by 0 bases, with 16 bases between. The DNA of the CDR3 is TGTGCCAGCAGCCCCCCGGCAGGGCGCATGAACACTGAAGCTTTCTTT. Its translation: CASSPPAGRMNTEAFF.

This clonotype was found a few times. This chain connects TRBV18 to TRBJ2-5, with a tentative D call TRBD2 (5 bases). Trimming took off 1 base at V and 4 bases at J, with 10 bases between the two ends. The V gene's germline CDR1 is KGHSH and CDR2 LQKENI. The CDR3 contains 14 residues. CDR3 DNA sequence: TGTGCCAGCTCACCACTGGGAGTTGGAGAGACCCAGTACTTC. It yields the protein CASSPLGVGETQYF.

The chain carries TRBV9 and TRBJ2-5; TRBD2 matches at 10 bases. J lost 4 bases, V lost 5 bases, and 8 bases had no gene match. There are 15 residues in the CDR3. The germline V gene has CDR1 SGDLS and CDR2 YYNGEE. Here the CDR3 DNA reads TGTGCCAGCAGTGAAGCGGGAGGGCGGGTAGAGACCCAGTACTTC. It yields the protein CASSEAGGRVETQYF.

This clonotype was observed at least ten times. The chain uses TRBV28 and TRBJ2-5, with D maybe TRBD2 (6 bases). V was shortened by 5 bases and J by 0 bases, with 7 bases between the two germline ends. The CDR3 has 13 residues. Per the germline V gene, CDR1 is MDHEN and CDR2 is SYDVKM. The chain's CDR3 is CASSRDYQETQYF. The CDR3 DNA reads as TGTGCCAGCAGTCGGGACTACCAAGAGACCCAGTACTTC.

This clonotype was detected a few times. V is TRBV19 and J is TRBJ1-1; D remains unclear. Trimming shortened V by 4 bases and J by 7 bases, and 13 bases separated the two germline ends. The germline V gene encodes CDR1 LNHDA and CDR2 SQIVND (reference sequence). CDR3 length: 13 residues. The CDR3 DNA is TGTGCCAGTAGTAATTCGGGTGAGGGTGAAGCTTTCTTT. This codes for CASSNSGEGEAFF.

Points on this clonotype: This sequence may be a read error, since a much larger clone differs from it by one base. The V call is TRBV28, the J call TRBJ2-7, with D possibly TRBD2 on 6 matching bases. The CDR3 covers 16 residues. V dropped 2 bases and J dropped 6 bases, with 20 bases sitting between them. Germline CDR1 is MDHEN and CDR2 is SYDVKM. The CDR3 loop is CASSLVARDGGGEQYF. CDR3 coding DNA: TGTGCCAGCAGTTTAGTGGCCCGGGACGGGGGTGGCGAGCAGTACTTC.

In its sample, this clonotype was seen a few times. This chain uses TRBV25-1 with TRBJ1-2, with 9 bases that match TRBD1. J gave up 6 bases and V 1 base, and 9 bases lay outside the gene matches. CDR3 length equals 16 residues. The V gene's germline CDR1 is MGHDK and CDR2 SYGVNS. In nucleotides, the CDR3 is TGTGCCAGCAGTGAATCTTGGACAGGGGAGGGGAATGGCTACACCTTC. It translates to CASSESWTGEGNGYTF.